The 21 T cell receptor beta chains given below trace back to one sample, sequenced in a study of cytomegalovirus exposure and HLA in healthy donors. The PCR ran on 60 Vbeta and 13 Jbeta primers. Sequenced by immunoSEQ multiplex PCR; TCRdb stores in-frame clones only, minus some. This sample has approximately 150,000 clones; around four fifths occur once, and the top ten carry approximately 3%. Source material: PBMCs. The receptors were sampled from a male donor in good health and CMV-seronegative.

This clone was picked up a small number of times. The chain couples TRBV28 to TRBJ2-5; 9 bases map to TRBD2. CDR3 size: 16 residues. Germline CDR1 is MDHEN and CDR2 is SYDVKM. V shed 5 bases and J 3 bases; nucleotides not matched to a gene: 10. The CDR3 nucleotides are TGTGCCAGCAGTCCCCTTAGTAGACTAGCGGAAGAGACCCAGTACTTC. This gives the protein CASSPLSRLAEETQYF.

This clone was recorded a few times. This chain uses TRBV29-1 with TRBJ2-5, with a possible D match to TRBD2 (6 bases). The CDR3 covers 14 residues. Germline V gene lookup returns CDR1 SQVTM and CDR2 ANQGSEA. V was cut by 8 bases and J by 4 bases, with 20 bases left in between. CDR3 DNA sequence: TGCAGCCTCTGGGAGGAGGGAGTAGGAGAGACCCAGTACTTC. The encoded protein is CSLWEEGVGETQYF.

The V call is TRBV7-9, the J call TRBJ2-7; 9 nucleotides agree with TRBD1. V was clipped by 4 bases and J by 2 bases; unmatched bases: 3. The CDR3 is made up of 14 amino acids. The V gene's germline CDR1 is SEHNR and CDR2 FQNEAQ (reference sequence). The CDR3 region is CASSSRTGAYEQYF. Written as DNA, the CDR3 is TGTGCCAGCAGCTCCCGGACAGGGGCCTACGAGCAGTACTTC.

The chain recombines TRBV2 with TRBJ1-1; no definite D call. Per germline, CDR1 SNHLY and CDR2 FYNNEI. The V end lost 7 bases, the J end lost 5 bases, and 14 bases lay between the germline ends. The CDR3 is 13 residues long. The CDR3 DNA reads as TGTGCCAGCATGGTGACGGGGAGAACTGAAGCTTTCTTT. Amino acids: CASMVTGRTEAFF.

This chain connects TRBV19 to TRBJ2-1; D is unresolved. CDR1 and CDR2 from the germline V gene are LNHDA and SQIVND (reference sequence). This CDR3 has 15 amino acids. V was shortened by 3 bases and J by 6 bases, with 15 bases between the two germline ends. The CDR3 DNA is TGTGCCAGTAGTATGGGCATTTCGGATTTCAATGAGCAGTTCTTC. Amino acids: CASSMGISDFNEQFF. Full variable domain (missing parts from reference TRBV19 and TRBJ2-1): DGGITQSPKYLFRKEGQNVTLSCEQNLNHDAMYWYRQDPGQGLRLIYYSQIVNDFQKGDIAEGYSVSREKKESFPLTVTSAQKNPTAFYLCASSMGISDFNEQFFGPGTRLTVL.

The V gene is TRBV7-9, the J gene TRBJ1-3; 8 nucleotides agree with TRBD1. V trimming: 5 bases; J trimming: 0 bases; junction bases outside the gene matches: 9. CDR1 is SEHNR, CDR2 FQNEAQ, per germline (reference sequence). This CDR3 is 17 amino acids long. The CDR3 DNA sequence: TGTGCCAGCAGCCCCAGGGGACAGGCCCGCTCTGGAAACACCATATATTTT. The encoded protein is CASSPRGQARSGNTIYF.

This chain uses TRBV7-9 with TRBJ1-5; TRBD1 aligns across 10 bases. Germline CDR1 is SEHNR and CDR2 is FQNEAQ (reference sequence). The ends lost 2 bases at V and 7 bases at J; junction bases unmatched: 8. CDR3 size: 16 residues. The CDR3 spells CASSLSYGTGDQPQHF. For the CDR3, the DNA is TGTGCCAGCAGCTTATCCTACGGGACAGGGGACCAGCCCCAGCATTTT.

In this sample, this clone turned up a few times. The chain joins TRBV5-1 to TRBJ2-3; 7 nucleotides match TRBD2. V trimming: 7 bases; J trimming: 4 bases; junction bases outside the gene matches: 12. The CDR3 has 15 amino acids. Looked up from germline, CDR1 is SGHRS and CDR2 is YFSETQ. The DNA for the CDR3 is TGCGCCAGCGACCGGGGGGAGGGGATGGCAGATACGCAGTATTTT. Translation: CASDRGEGMADTQYF.

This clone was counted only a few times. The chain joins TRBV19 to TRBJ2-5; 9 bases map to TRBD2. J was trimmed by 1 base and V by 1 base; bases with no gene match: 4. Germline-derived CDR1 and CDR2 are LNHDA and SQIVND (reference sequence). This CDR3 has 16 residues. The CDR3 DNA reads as TGTGCCAGTAGTATAGGCCTAGCGGGGTCCCAAGAGACCCAGTACTTC. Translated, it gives CASSIGLAGSQETQYF.

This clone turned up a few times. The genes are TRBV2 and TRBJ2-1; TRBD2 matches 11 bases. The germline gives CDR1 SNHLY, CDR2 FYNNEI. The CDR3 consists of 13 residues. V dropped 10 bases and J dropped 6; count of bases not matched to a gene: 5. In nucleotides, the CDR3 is TGTGCCATTAGCGGGAGGGCTTTCAATGAGCAGTTCTTC. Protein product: CAISGRAFNEQFF.

The chain's CDR3 is CASSASGGRTYEQYF. The CDR3 DNA follows: TGTGCCAGCAGCGCGAGCGGGGGACGGACCTACGAGCAGTACTTC. V usage is TRBV9 and J usage is TRBJ2-7; 8 bases are shared with TRBD2. The length of the CDR3 is 15 residues. Losses at the gene ends were 3 bases for V and 2 bases for J; bases not matched to a gene: 7. Germline V gives CDR1 SGDLS, CDR2 YYNGEE.

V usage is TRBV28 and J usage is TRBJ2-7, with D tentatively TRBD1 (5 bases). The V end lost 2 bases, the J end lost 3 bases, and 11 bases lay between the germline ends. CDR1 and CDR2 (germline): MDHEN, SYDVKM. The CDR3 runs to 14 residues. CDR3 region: CASSLNRRGYEQYF. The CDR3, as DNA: TGTGCCAGCAGTTTAAACAGGCGTGGCTACGAGCAGTACTTC.

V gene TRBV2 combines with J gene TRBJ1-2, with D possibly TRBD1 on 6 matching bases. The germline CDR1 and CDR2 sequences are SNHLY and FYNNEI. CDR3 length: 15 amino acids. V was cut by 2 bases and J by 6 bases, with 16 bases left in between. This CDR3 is CASSERSTGRDGYTF. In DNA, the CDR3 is TGTGCCAGCAGTGAACGATCGACAGGTCGGGATGGCTACACCTTC.

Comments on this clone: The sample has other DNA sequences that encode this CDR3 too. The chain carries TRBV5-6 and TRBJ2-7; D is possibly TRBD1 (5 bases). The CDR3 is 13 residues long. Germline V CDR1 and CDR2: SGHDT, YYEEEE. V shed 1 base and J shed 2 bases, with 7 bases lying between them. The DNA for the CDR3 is TGTGCCAGCAGCTTGAGGGGCACCTACGAGCAGTACTTC. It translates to CASSLRGTYEQYF. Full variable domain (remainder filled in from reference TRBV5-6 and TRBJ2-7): DAGVTQSPTHLIKTRGQQVTLRCSPKSGHDTVSWYQQALGQGPQFIFQYYEEEERQRGNFPDRFSGHQFPNYSSELNVNALLLGDSALYLCASSLRGTYEQYFGPGTRLTVT.

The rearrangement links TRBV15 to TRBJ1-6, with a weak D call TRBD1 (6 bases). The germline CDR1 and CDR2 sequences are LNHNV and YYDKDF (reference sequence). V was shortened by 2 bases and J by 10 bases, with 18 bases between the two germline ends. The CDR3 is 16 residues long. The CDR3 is CATSRSYGGRASPLHF. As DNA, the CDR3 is TGTGCCACCAGCAGAAGTTATGGGGGCCGGGCCTCACCCCTCCACTTT.

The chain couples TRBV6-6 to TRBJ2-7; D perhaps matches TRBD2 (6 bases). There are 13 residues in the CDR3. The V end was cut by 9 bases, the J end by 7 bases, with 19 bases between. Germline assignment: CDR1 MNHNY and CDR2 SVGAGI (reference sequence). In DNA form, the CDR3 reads TGTGCCAGGGGGACTTCTAGAGAAATTGAGCAGTACTTC. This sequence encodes CARGTSREIEQYF.

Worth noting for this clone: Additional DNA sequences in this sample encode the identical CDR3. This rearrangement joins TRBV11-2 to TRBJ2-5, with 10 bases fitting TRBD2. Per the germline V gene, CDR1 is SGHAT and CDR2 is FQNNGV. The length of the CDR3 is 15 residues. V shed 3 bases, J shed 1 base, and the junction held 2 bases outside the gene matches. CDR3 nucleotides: TGTGCCAGCAGCTTTTTAGCGGGGGGCCAAGAGACCCAGTACTTC. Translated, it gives CASSFLAGGQETQYF.

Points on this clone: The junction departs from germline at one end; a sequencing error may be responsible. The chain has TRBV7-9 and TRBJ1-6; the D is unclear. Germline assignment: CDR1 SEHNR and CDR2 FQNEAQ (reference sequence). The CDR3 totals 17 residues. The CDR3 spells CSSSPPPGRSYNSPLHF. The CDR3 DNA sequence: TGTTCCAGCAGCCCCCCTCCTGGGCGCTCCTATAATTCACCCCTCCACTTT.

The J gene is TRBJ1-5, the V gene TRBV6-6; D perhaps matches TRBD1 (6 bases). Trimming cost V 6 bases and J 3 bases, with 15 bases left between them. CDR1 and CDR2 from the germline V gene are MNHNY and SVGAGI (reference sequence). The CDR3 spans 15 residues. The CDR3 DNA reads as TGTGCCAGCAGGGGGGCAGCAGGCTCCAATCAGCCCCAGCATTTT. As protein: CASRGAAGSNQPQHF.

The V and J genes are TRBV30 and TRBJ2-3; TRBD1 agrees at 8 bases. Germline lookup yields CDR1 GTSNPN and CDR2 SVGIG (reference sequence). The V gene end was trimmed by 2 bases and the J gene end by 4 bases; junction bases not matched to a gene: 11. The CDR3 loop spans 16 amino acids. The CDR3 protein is CAWSRARGPVPDTQYF. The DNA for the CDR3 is TGTGCCTGGAGTCGGGCCAGGGGGCCGGTTCCAGATACGCAGTATTTT.

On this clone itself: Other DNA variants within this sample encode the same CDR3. DNA for the CDR3: TGTGCCAGTAGTAATAGCGGGGGGTCCTACGAGCAGTACTTC. As protein: CASSNSGGSYEQYF. The rearrangement joins TRBV19 to TRBJ2-7; 10 bases align to TRBD2. The CDR3 spans 14 residues. V trimming: 4 bases; J trimming: 1 base; junction bases outside the gene matches: 1. Per the germline V gene, CDR1 is LNHDA and CDR2 is SQIVND (reference sequence).